Sequencing of this TCR beta chain was carried out in a study of human T cells and chemical hapten exposure. The study, taken as a whole, reports: Significantly more large CDR3 similarity clusters arose among expanded TCRs than among controls.

Of note for this clonotype: Its antigen is still unknown.

Library construction involved attaching unique molecular identifiers to individual cDNA molecules, which allowed quantitative, reproducible TCR counting. TCRdb ran MiXCR on the RACE reads and lists one entry per CDR3 protein. This table has about 380,000 distinct CDR3 sequences, 4% to 5.5% appearing once. Time point here: patch test 1, 2 weeks after DPC sensitization. Regarding treatment: therapeutic diphenylcyclopropenone sensitization with weekly scalp DPC. The germline CDR1 and CDR2 sequences are GTSNPN and SVGIG (reference sequence). The V and J ends lost 5 bases and 2 bases respectively, with 10 bases between them. CDR3 size: 13 residues.

The TCR was taken from a woman aged 45-59 years with alopecia areata. Some clones in this sample may be carry-over from other donors' samples. The V gene is TRBV30, the J gene TRBJ1-5; D call uncertain. The source material was whole blood, sampled in connection with sensitization to the hapten diphenylcyclopropenone (DPC). The CDR3: CAWAFEGNQPQHF. The CDR3 bases are TGTGCCTGGGCGTTTGAGGGCAATCAGCCCCAGCATTTT.